This TCR beta chain comes out of a study of T-cell reconstitution after alpha-beta-depleted transplantation in children. Per germline, CDR1 SEHNR and CDR2 FQNEAQ (reference sequence). Deletions cut 10 bases from V and 3 bases from J, with 6 bases between. The CDR3 length is 11 residues. Unique molecular identifiers were used in preparing the TCRbeta library. In TCRdb, the PCR reads were re-called with MiXCR into one record per CDR3 protein. The sample shows approximately 400,000 distinct CDR3 sequences, approximately 10% of them seen only once. Sequencing used PBMCs from the stem cell graft donor, obtained from the stem cell graft. The chain has TRBV7-9 and TRBJ2-2; unclear D gene. This clonotype originated in a human donor who donated a stem cell graft to a child with acute myeloid leukemia. Here the CDR3 reads CATVDTGELFF. For the CDR3, the DNA is TGTGCCACCGTAGACACCGGGGAGCTGTTTTTT.